The present TCR beta chain was sequenced within a study of T cell responses to AZD1222 COVID-19 vaccine (dated by TCRdb to the early 2020s). About the investigation overall: AZD1222 recipients whose second dose came at about 4 weeks and those whose second dose came at about 12 weeks were combined into one group, since spike-specific TCR depth and breadth did not differ between the two schedules. TCR sequencing covered 233 trial participants: roughly 200 given two doses of AZD1222 and 26 given two doses of MenACWY control vaccine. Enrollment into the trials was organized by age into subgroups of 18-55, 56-69 and 70-plus years, and those subgroups contained about 160, 30 and 59 TCR-sequenced participants, respectively. Summary of the overall study and its limitations: In the small 56-69-year group, the increase in depth fell short of significance, most likely because of low power. Most participants were white British and females outnumbered males, and the authors suggested that clonal diversity may have been underestimated. After two AZD1222 doses, spike-specific TCR breadth and depth were significantly higher than at day 0 and than in MenACWY recipients. The vaccine-associated CD4 TCRs covered the entire spike protein, and the dominant responses fell in regions 160-218 and 743-854. Because no samples from the day 14 peak response were available, repertoires could be characterized only after the peak T cell response. Reportedly, almost half of the unique spike-specific TCRs recognized epitopes lying outside the regions that are mutated in the B.1.351 and B.1.1.7 variants. Only five or six AZD1222 recipients were SARS-CoV-2 seropositive at baseline, limiting conclusions about previously exposed vaccinees.

A word on this clone: No antigen is known for it. No base qualities exist here, and no much larger clone lies one base off it.

The time point label corresponds to: baseline before first vaccination. Vaccinee samples were obtained from the UK trials COV001 and COV002, which included a single-blind randomized controlled phase 2/3 trial of AZD1222 (ChAdOx1 nCoV-19) in healthy adults. For TCRbeta chain sequencing, PBMC samples from trial participants were taken at day 0 and at day 28 after the second dose. The CDR3 runs 16 residues from the cysteine to the phenylalanine. The only DNA kept is the CDR3, 48 bases in frame from the first base. The junction carries 16 bases between V and J, which are trimmed by 4 bases and 1 base respectively. The CDR1 and CDR2 encoded by the germline V gene are SGHTA and FQGNSA. The CDR3 regions of human TCRbeta chains were subjected to immunosequencing. As for the authors' bioinformatics: TCRs in the repertoires were compared against a reference library of SARS-CoV-2-specific TCRs that had been generated with the MIRA antigen-specificity platform. Breadth was defined as the fraction of unique TCRs that were SARS-CoV-2-associated, and depth was defined as the fraction of total T cells that were SARS-CoV-2-associated. Each spike-specific TCR was assigned to its reactive spike region and to a CD4 or CD8 class using the MIRA data. Log10-transformed breadth and depth values were compared by one-way ANOVA with Sidak's multiple comparisons tests. TCRdb limited this immuneACCESS table to in-frame rearrangements with V and J called. A share of clones is missing; checked studies link under half to unresolved V genes, and the rest is unexplained. For V, J and clone size, that table is used; D and trimming come from the DNA. The sample profile shows 90,000 to 130,000 clones; over 75% of them were found once. Roughly 4.5% of the sample is in the top ten clones.

The chain joins TRBV7-2 to TRBJ2-5, and possibly TRBD2, on 5 matching bases. The sequence came from an adult in good health. Source: peripheral blood, taken on day 0 of AZD1222 vaccination. The DNA is TGTGCCAGCAGCTGGAGCGGATCAACCATCCAAGAGACCCAGTACTTC. Its product reads: CASSWSGSTIQETQYF.